This T cell receptor beta chain was recovered during a study of blood T cell repertoires in COVID-19. At the level of the study: Acute and convalescent COVID-19 samples came from the United States, Italy and Spain. PBMCs, B-cell-depleted T cells, or T cells were the source of the cDNA or gDNA that made up the material.

Original methodology: Amplifying reference gene primers gave estimates of nucleated cell counts. Assay used: immunoSEQ multiplex PCR; TCRdb lists only in-frame clones, some missing. The V and J calls and clone size come from that table; D and trimming were worked out from the DNA. This sample has approximately 100,000 clones, with more than 65% found just once. This TCR derives from a man in his sixties with acute or convalescent COVID-19. Sequencing was performed on peripheral blood.

CDR3 protein: CASRSDGTGGTEAFF. The CDR3 bases are TGTGCCAGCAGGTCCGACGGCACAGGAGGGACTGAAGCTTTCTTT. The chain carries TRBV6-5 and TRBJ1-1, with a weak D call TRBD1 (5 bases). Looked up from germline, CDR1 is MNHEY and CDR2 is SVGAGI. The CDR3 loop spans 15 amino acids. Trimming shortened V by 6 bases and J by 5 bases, and 19 bases separated the two germline ends.